The 19 T cell receptor beta chains in this list originate from one sample, sequenced in a study of shared clonotypes between healthy human individuals. TCRdb's copy holds only in-frame clones and misses some; the assay was immunoSEQ multiplex PCR. Here the sample spans roughly 490,000 clones, approximately 79% being singletons. The specimen sequenced was PBMCs. The receptors shown here come from a woman between 40 and 50 years old in good health. Some clones in this sample may be carry-over from other donors' samples.

This chain joins TRBV5-1 and TRBJ2-5, with D perhaps TRBD2 (5 bases). Trimming left V 2 bases short and J 5 bases short, with 40 bases between. CDR3 size: 23 residues. Germline V gives CDR1 SGHRS, CDR2 YFSETQ. The chain's CDR3 is CASSFDDSAREIGWDWEKETQYF. The CDR3 DNA sequence: TGCGCCAGCAGCTTTGACGACTCCGCAAGAGAGATAGGGTGGGATTGGGAGAAGGAGACCCAGTACTTC. The complete variable domain, with remaining parts taken from reference TRBV5-1 and TRBJ2-5, reads KAGVTQTPRYLIKTRGQQVTLSCSPISGHRSVSWYQQTPGQGLQFLFEYFSETQRNKGNFPGRFSGRQFSNSRSEMNVSTLELGDSALYLCASSFDDSAREIGWDWEKETQYFGPGTRLLVL.

The rearrangement links TRBV5-1 to TRBJ2-2; perhaps TRBD2 as D (5 bases). Between the trimmed V and J ends, which lost 7 bases and 2 bases, there was a span of 9 bases. The CDR3 loop spans 13 amino acids. CDR1 and CDR2 from the germline V gene are SGHRS and YFSETQ. CDR3 coding DNA: TGCGCCAGCCGGGATCCTAACACCGGGGAGCTGTTTTTT. Residues: CASRDPNTGELFF.

To note about this clone: The sample carries other DNA sequences with the same CDR3. The CDR3 bases are TGCGCCAGCAGCTTGAGGCAGGGGTACGAGCAGTACTTC. Its protein is CASSLRQGYEQYF. The J gene is TRBJ2-7, the V gene TRBV5-1; a weak D match, TRBD1 (6 bases). V was trimmed by 1 base and J by 4 bases, leaving 9 bases between them. Germline CDR1 reads SGHRS; CDR2 reads YFSETQ. The CDR3 covers 13 residues. Full variable domain (outside the CDR3, taken from reference TRBV5-1 and TRBJ2-7): KAGVTQTPRYLIKTRGQQVTLSCSPISGHRSVSWYQQTPGQGLQFLFEYFSETQRNKGNFPGRFSGRQFSNSRSEMNVSTLELGDSALYLCASSLRQGYEQYFGPGTRLTVT.

In regard to this clone: Other DNA sequences in this sample translate to the same CDR3. The CDR3 region is CASSPGLNNEQFF. The DNA for the CDR3 is TGTGCCAGCTCACCAGGGCTGAACAATGAGCAGTTCTTC. The chain uses TRBV18 and TRBJ2-1; D gene uncertain. Trimming stripped 2 bases from V and 5 bases from J, with 7 bases between. The germline V gene has CDR1 KGHSH and CDR2 LQKENI. The CDR3 is made up of 13 amino acids. Combining the CDR3 with reference TRBV18 and TRBJ2-1 gives the whole variable domain NAGVMQNPRHLVRRRGQEARLRCSPMKGHSHVYWYRQLPEEGLKFMVYLQKENIIDESGMPKERFSAEFPKEGPSILRIQQVVRGDSAAYFCASSPGLNNEQFFGPGTRLTVL.

The chain joins TRBV15 to TRBJ1-1; D is uncertain. Germline lookup yields CDR1 LNHNV and CDR2 YYDKDF (reference sequence). Trimming took off 3 bases at V and 7 bases at J, with 9 bases between the two ends. This CDR3 region has 12 residues. The DNA for the CDR3 is TGTGCCACCAGCAGTAGGTTGGGTGAAGCTTTCTTT. As protein: CATSSRLGEAFF.

Comments on this clone: Other DNA variants within this sample encode the same CDR3. V usage is TRBV7-9 and J usage is TRBJ1-1; no firm D call. The CDR3 sequence is 13 residues long. Germline CDR1 and CDR2: SEHNR and FQNEAQ (reference sequence). V dropped 3 bases and J dropped 3 bases, with 8 bases sitting between them. CDR3 sequence (DNA): TGTGCCAGCAGCTTGATCGGTGACACTGAAGCTTTCTTT. This gives the protein CASSLIGDTEAFF. Looking up the rest from reference TRBV7-9 and TRBJ1-1 gives the full variable domain: DTGVSQNPRHKITKRGQNVTFRCDPISEHNRLYWYRQTLGQGPEFLTYFQNEAQLEKSRLLSDRFSAERPKGSFSTLEIQRTEQGDSAMYLCASSLIGDTEAFFGQGTRLTVV.

The chain employs TRBV6-5 and TRBJ2-7; TRBD1 agrees at 9 bases. The CDR3 is made up of 14 amino acids. The J segment lost 6 bases and the V segment lost 10 bases, leaving 13 bases of the junction unmatched. Germline loops: CDR1 MNHEY, CDR2 SVGAGI. For the CDR3, the DNA is TGTGCCACCAGGGGCGGGACAGGGAGTTTCGAGCAGTACTTC. It translates to CATRGGTGSFEQYF.

This chain links TRBV28 with TRBJ2-7; D may be TRBD2 (5 bases). From germline, CDR1 is MDHEN and CDR2 SYDVKM. This CDR3 comprises 17 residues. Trimming left V 2 bases short and J 2 bases short, with 19 bases between. The CDR3 nucleotides read TGTGCCAGCAGTTTAACGGTCCCCCGCGAGAGGGCCTACGAGCAGTACTTC. It translates to CASSLTVPRERAYEQYF.

This chain links TRBV4-1 with TRBJ1-2; 8 positions match TRBD1. After removal of 4 bases from V and 2 bases from J, the junction contained 6 bases not matched to a gene. Per germline, CDR1 MGHRA and CDR2 YSYEKL. The CDR3 is 15 amino acids. Here the CDR3 reads CASSLGQGGNYGYTF. The CDR3 DNA reads as TGCGCCAGCAGCCTCGGACAGGGAGGAAACTATGGCTACACCTTC.

J is TRBJ2-2 and V is TRBV19, with D perhaps matching TRBD2 (5 bases). From germline, CDR1 is LNHDA and CDR2 SQIVND (reference sequence). Trimming cost V 3 bases and J 6 bases, with 11 bases left between them. The CDR3 runs to 14 residues. The CDR3 DNA is TGTGCCAGTAGTATCATGGGAGAATCCGGGGAGCTGTTTTTT. Its protein is CASSIMGESGELFF.

V usage is TRBV5-5 and J usage is TRBJ2-5; 8 nucleotides match TRBD2. Germline V gene sequence: CDR1 SGHKS, CDR2 YYEKEE (reference sequence). The trim removed 2 bases at V and 4 bases at J, leaving 7 bases unmatched. The CDR3 extends over 15 amino acids. For the CDR3, the DNA is TGTGCCAGCAGCTTTAGCGGGGCGAGAGTAGAGACCCAGTACTTC. This encodes CASSFSGARVETQYF.

The chain is built from TRBV28 and TRBJ2-1; the D call may be TRBD1 or TRBD2 (5 bases each). The V end lost 4 bases, the J end lost 2 bases, and 9 bases lay between the germline ends. The CDR3 consists of 14 residues. CDR1 is MDHEN, CDR2 SYDVKM, per germline. The CDR3 sequence: CASSSGRTYNEQFF. In DNA form, the CDR3 reads TGTGCCAGCAGTTCGGGACGTACCTACAATGAGCAGTTCTTC.

This rearrangement joins TRBV7-8 to TRBJ2-5; the D gene could be TRBD1 or TRBD2 (5 bases each). Germline-derived CDR1 and CDR2 are SGHVS and FQNEAQ. V lost 3 bases and J 4 bases, leaving 12 bases between the germline ends. The CDR3 totals 14 residues. The CDR3 nucleotides read TGTGCCAGCAGCTTGGGGGTGGCGGGAGAGACCCAGTACTTC. Translation: CASSLGVAGETQYF.

The chain links TRBV2 to TRBJ2-1, with 7 bases fitting TRBD1. The germline CDR1 and CDR2 sequences are SNHLY and FYNNEI. The CDR3 is made up of 15 amino acids. The junction had 9 bases not matched to a gene; V was cut back by 6 bases and J by 4 bases. In DNA form, the CDR3 reads TGTGCCAGCAGCTTGACAGGGCTAATGTACAATGAGCAGTTCTTC. Translated, it gives CASSLTGLMYNEQFF.

The gene calls are TRBV27 and TRBJ2-1, with D uncertain. CDR1 and CDR2 from the germline V gene are MNHEY and SMNVEV (reference sequence). This CDR3 has 12 residues. V was shortened by 5 bases and J by 7 bases, with 9 bases between the two germline ends. The CDR3 sequence: CASSHPPNEQFF. For the CDR3, the DNA is TGTGCCAGCAGTCACCCCCCTAATGAGCAGTTCTTC.

This clone came up a few times. The CDR3 DNA is TGCAGCGGAGGGGGACAGATCACAGATACGCAGTATTTT. This gives the protein CSGGGQITDTQYF. V and J are TRBV29-1 and TRBJ2-3; 7 bases align to TRBD1. The CDR3 spans 13 residues. V lost 7 bases to trimming and J lost 2 bases; unmatched junction nucleotides: 6. The germline CDR1 and CDR2 sequences are SQVTM and ANQGSEA.

The table lists this clone with a few counts. The gene calls are TRBV30 and TRBJ1-1; D is possibly TRBD1 (6 bases). The germline gives CDR1 GTSNPN, CDR2 SVGIG (reference sequence). With 0 bases removed from V and 1 base from J, the gap between germline ends came to 12 bases. CDR3 length: 15 amino acids. The CDR3, as DNA: TGTGCCTGGAGTGTAGGGGGACACCGGAACACTGAAGCTTTCTTT. This gives the protein CAWSVGGHRNTEAFF. Together with reference TRBV30 and TRBJ1-1, the CDR3 gives the full variable domain: SQTIHQWPATLVQPVGSPLSLECTVEGTSNPNLYWYRQAAGRGLQLLFYSVGIGQISSEVPQNLSASRPQDRQFILSSKKLLLSDSGFYLCAWSVGGHRNTEAFFGQGTRLTVV.

The gene calls are TRBV5-1 and TRBJ2-7, with TRBD1 matching 8 bases. This CDR3 comprises 14 residues. Per germline, CDR1 SGHRS and CDR2 YFSETQ. With V trimmed by 4 bases and J by 2 bases, 5 bases remained unmatched. Here the CDR3 reads CASSLQGAAYEQYF. Written as DNA, the CDR3 is TGCGCCAGCAGCCTTCAGGGGGCGGCCTACGAGCAGTACTTC.

This clone was counted a single time. The rearrangement joins TRBV7-3 to TRBJ2-7; perhaps TRBD1 as D (5 bases). Germline values: CDR1 SGHTA, CDR2 FQGTGA. V lost 4 bases and J lost 7, with 14 bases in between. This CDR3 has 13 residues. The CDR3 DNA is TGTGCCAGCAGCTCTACCCGACAGAGTGAGCAGTACTTC. Protein sequence: CASSSTRQSEQYF.